Following are 17 T cell receptor beta chains from one sample sequenced in a study of shared clonotypes between healthy human individuals. TCRdb keeps only in-frame clones here, not all; method: immunoSEQ multiplex PCR. The sample has millions of clones, over 85% seen once. Material for sequencing was naive CD4+ T cells sorted from blood. Subset noted: CD45RA+ positively selected. These receptors came from a man between 18 and 29 years old in good health.

The V call is TRBV7-9, the J call TRBJ2-3; no firm D call. Per the germline V gene, CDR1 is SEHNR and CDR2 is FQNEAQ (reference sequence). The V end lost 5 bases, the J end lost 6 bases, and 12 bases lay between the germline ends. The CDR3 consists of 13 residues. CDR3 bases: TGTGCCAGCAGCGCCGGCGGCGGTGATACGCAGTATTTT. Translating it yields CASSAGGGDTQYF. Together with reference TRBV7-9 and TRBJ2-3, the CDR3 gives the full variable domain: DTGVSQNPRHKITKRGQNVTFRCDPISEHNRLYWYRQTLGQGPEFLTYFQNEAQLEKSRLLSDRFSAERPKGSFSTLEIQRTEQGDSAMYLCASSAGGGDTQYFGPGTRLTVL.

This clone was counted once. Other DNA sequences of this sample code for an identical CDR3. J is TRBJ1-5 and V is TRBV19, with D unclear. Germline-derived CDR1 and CDR2 are LNHDA and SQIVND (reference sequence). The CDR3 length is 12 residues. Deletions cut 9 bases from V and 3 bases from J, with 9 bases between. The CDR3 is CASCPPNQPQHF. Written as DNA, the CDR3 is TGTGCCAGCTGCCCGCCCAATCAGCCCCAGCATTTT.

The chain couples TRBV9 to TRBJ1-3, with D unclear. The CDR3 covers 12 residues. V was cut by 5 bases and J by 10 bases, with 13 bases left in between. The germline V gene has CDR1 SGDLS and CDR2 YYNGEE. The CDR3 nucleotides are TGTGCCAGCAGTCGATCGGGAGGGACCATATATTTT. Encoded protein: CASSRSGGTIYF. Drawing the rest from reference TRBV9 and TRBJ1-3, the complete variable domain is DSGVTQTPKHLITATGQRVTLRCSPRSGDLSVYWYQQSLDQGLQFLIQYYNGEERAKGNILERFSAQQFPDLHSELNLSSLELGDSALYFCASSRSGGTIYFGEGSWLTVV.

This clone showed up just once. The chain uses TRBV30 and TRBJ2-1; D is undetermined. The CDR3 consists of 13 residues. V was cut by 0 bases and J by 7 bases, with 10 bases left in between. Germline CDR1 is GTSNPN and CDR2 is SVGIG (reference sequence). The CDR3 protein is CAWSVLLGNEQFF. CDR3 DNA: TGTGCCTGGAGTGTACTTCTGGGGAATGAGCAGTTCTTC.

V is TRBV19 and J is TRBJ1-1, with 9 bases fitting TRBD1. The junction had 4 bases not matched to a gene; V was cut back by 6 bases and J by 2 bases. The CDR3 loop spans 14 amino acids. Per the germline V gene, CDR1 is LNHDA and CDR2 is SQIVND (reference sequence). CDR3 DNA: TGTGCCAGTAGGCGGGACAGGGATAACACTGAAGCTTTCTTT. Residues: CASRRDRDNTEAFF.

The chain uses TRBV6-5 and TRBJ2-3; D may match TRBD1 or TRBD2 (5 bases each). The V end was cut by 6 bases, the J end by 2 bases, with 12 bases between. The CDR3 length is 14 residues. Germline loops: CDR1 MNHEY, CDR2 SVGAGI. The CDR3 region has the DNA TGTGCCAGCAGGGACGGGACGATCACAGATACGCAGTATTTT. Translated, it gives CASRDGTITDTQYF.

The CDR3, as DNA: TGTGCCAGCAGTGAAGTTGGACACCTTAAAGAGACCCAGTACTTC. This translates into CASSEVGHLKETQYF. The V and J genes are TRBV25-1 and TRBJ2-5; possibly TRBD1 for D (5 bases). V was clipped by 2 bases and J by 3 bases, with 13 bases between them. CDR1 and CDR2 (germline): MGHDK, SYGVNS. The length of the CDR3 is 15 residues.

V usage is TRBV2 and J usage is TRBJ2-7, with a tentative D call TRBD2 (6 bases). Germline V gene lookup returns CDR1 SNHLY and CDR2 FYNNEI. V was shortened by 9 bases and J by 2 bases, with 14 bases between the two germline ends. The CDR3 is made up of 13 amino acids. The CDR3 spells CASASVEAYEQYF. The CDR3 DNA reads as TGTGCCAGTGCTAGCGTCGAGGCCTACGAGCAGTACTTC.

This chain's CDR3 is CASILSDWWAGDTGELFF. DNA for the CDR3: TGTGCCAGCATCCTCTCAGATTGGTGGGCTGGGGACACCGGGGAGCTGTTTTTT. The rearrangement uses TRBV7-9 and TRBJ2-2; D remains ambiguous. The CDR3 consists of 18 residues. V was cut by 7 bases and J by 3 bases, with 24 bases left in between. Germline V CDR1 and CDR2: SEHNR, FQNEAQ (reference sequence).

CDR3 protein: CASSSTDRGRSEAFF. The CDR3 DNA is TGTGCCAGCAGTTCCACGGACAGGGGGCGGAGTGAAGCTTTCTTT. The rearrangement uses TRBV28 and TRBJ1-1; TRBD1 matches 11 bases. V lost 4 bases, J lost 7 bases, and 8 bases stayed unmatched. This CDR3 contains 15 residues. Germline V gene lookup returns CDR1 MDHEN and CDR2 SYDVKM.

The chain uses TRBV5-1 and TRBJ2-7, with 7 bases lining up with TRBD1. Germline values: CDR1 SGHRS, CDR2 YFSETQ. The CDR3 is made up of 14 amino acids. J was trimmed by 2 bases and V by 2 bases; bases with no gene match: 4. The CDR3 DNA follows: TGCGCCAGCAGCTTTGACAGGGAAACCTACGAGCAGTACTTC. This encodes CASSFDRETYEQYF. Full variable domain (remainder filled in from reference TRBV5-1 and TRBJ2-7): KAGVTQTPRYLIKTRGQQVTLSCSPISGHRSVSWYQQTPGQGLQFLFEYFSETQRNKGNFPGRFSGRQFSNSRSEMNVSTLELGDSALYLCASSFDRETYEQYFGPGTRLTVT.

The chain employs TRBV27 and TRBJ2-5; 8 bases match TRBD2. V lost 3 bases and J lost 5; bases outside the gene matches: 5. Germline V CDR1 and CDR2: MNHEY, SMNVEV (reference sequence). This CDR3 is 14 amino acids long. DNA of the CDR3: TGTGCCAGCAGTTTGGGCGGGAGGCGGGAGACCCAGTACTTC. The encoded protein is CASSLGGRRETQYF.

The V and J genes are TRBV5-1 and TRBJ2-7, with a possible D match to TRBD1 (7 bases). Germline V CDR1 and CDR2: SGHRS, YFSETQ. The CDR3 totals 14 residues. V shed 6 bases and J shed 3 bases, with 16 bases lying between them. CDR3 residues: CASKAGQLDYEQYF. The CDR3 coding sequence is TGCGCCAGCAAGGCGGGACAGCTAGACTACGAGCAGTACTTC.

The CDR3 DNA is TGTGCCAGCAGCCGGGACAACTCCGAGCAGTTCTTC. Its translation is CASSRDNSEQFF. The genes are TRBV5-4 and TRBJ2-1; TRBD1 is a possible D gene (6 bases). The CDR3 has 12 residues. V lost 4 bases to trimming and J lost 10 bases, with 12 bases between them. Germline lookup yields CDR1 SGHNT and CDR2 YYREEE (reference sequence).

A remark on this clone: Other DNA sequences within the sample encode an identical CDR3. The CDR3: CASSPGTASNQPQHF. The CDR3, as DNA: TGTGCCAGCAGTCCCGGGACAGCTAGCAATCAGCCCCAGCATTTT. The genes are TRBV27 and TRBJ1-5; 7 positions agree with TRBD1. In germline, CDR1 is MNHEY, CDR2 SMNVEV (reference sequence). After removal of 5 bases from V and 0 bases from J, the junction contained 4 bases not matched to a gene. The CDR3 spans 15 residues.

Details on this clone: This sample includes further DNA sequences coding for the same CDR3. V and J are TRBV5-1 and TRBJ2-2; D is uncertain. Per germline, CDR1 SGHRS and CDR2 YFSETQ. The CDR3 is 13 residues long. The V and J ends lost 0 bases and 6 bases respectively, with 6 bases between them. The CDR3 is CASSLGPPGELFF. The CDR3 DNA reads as TGCGCCAGCAGCTTGGGGCCCCCCGGGGAGCTGTTTTTT.

The chain is built from TRBV4-3 and TRBJ2-5; the D gene is possibly TRBD1 (6 bases). This CDR3 is 15 amino acids long. V was pared by 1 base and J by 5 bases, with 14 bases between. Per germline, CDR1 LGHNA and CDR2 YSLEER. For the CDR3, the DNA is TGCGCCAGCAGCCAAGTTGTGGGGGCTTACGAGACCCAGTACTTC. Its translation: CASSQVVGAYETQYF.